Below are 26 T cell receptor beta chains sequenced from a single sample in a study of shared clonotypes between healthy human individuals. Naive CD8 cells lacked CD45RO, underwent positive selection for CCR7 and left out terminally differentiated effector memory CD45RA+ cells. Libraries were prepared by immunoSEQ multiplex PCR; TCRdb keeps only in-frame clonotypes and omits some of them. In the table there are about 2 million clones, approximately 94% of which are singletons. The source material was naive CD8+ T cells sorted from blood. The receptors derive from a man aged 18-30 years in good health.

CDR3 sequence (DNA): TGTGCCAGCAGCTCGTTCAGAGGGGGCGTCACCGGGGAGCTGTTTTTT. This gives the protein CASSSFRGGVTGELFF. The genes are TRBV5-6 and TRBJ2-2; TRBD1 aligns across 7 bases. Germline CDR1 is SGHDT and CDR2 is YYEEEE. Trimming took 3 bases from V and 4 from J; bases not matched to a gene: 9. The CDR3 runs to 16 residues.

This chain links TRBV19 with TRBJ2-7, with a weak D call TRBD1 (6 bases). V dropped 7 bases and J dropped 1 base, with 8 bases sitting between them. CDR1 LNHDA and CDR2 SQIVND come from the germline V gene (reference sequence). The CDR3 is made up of 12 amino acids. The CDR3 here is CASKGTSYEQYF. Written as DNA, the CDR3 is TGTGCCAGTAAAGGGACATCCTACGAGCAGTACTTC.

This chain joins TRBV11-2 and TRBJ2-4; 10 bases are a match to TRBD2. V lost 4 bases to trimming and J lost 6 bases; unmatched junction nucleotides: 12. The CDR3 totals 17 residues. Per the germline V gene, CDR1 is SGHAT and CDR2 is FQNNGV. DNA of the CDR3: TGTGCCAGCAGCTACGGTTCTAGCGGGAGCACGCGAAACATTCAGTACTTC. Amino acids: CASSYGSSGSTRNIQYF.

The chain links TRBV30 to TRBJ2-5; tentatively, D is TRBD2 (5 bases). The V gene's germline CDR1 is GTSNPN and CDR2 SVGIG (reference sequence). The CDR3 is made up of 12 amino acids. The ends were cut back, 5 bases at V and 0 bases at J, with 7 bases in the middle. CDR3 loop: CAWGLNQETQYF. The CDR3 nucleotides are TGTGCCTGGGGACTTAACCAAGAGACCCAGTACTTC.

In this sample, this clone turned up once. The chain combines TRBV19 with TRBJ2-2; D could derive from TRBD1 or TRBD2 (6 bases each). Trimming pared 8 bases from V and 1 base from J, leaving 17 bases between. The germline V gene has CDR1 LNHDA and CDR2 SQIVND (reference sequence). The CDR3 length is 16 residues. The CDR3 loop reads CASLPEGEMNTGELFF. The CDR3 DNA is TGTGCCAGTCTTCCGGAGGGGGAGATGAACACCGGGGAGCTGTTTTTT.

The rearrangement uses TRBV6-5 and TRBJ1-2, with D hard to call. Germline CDR1 MNHEY, CDR2 SVGAGI. Trimming cost V 6 bases and J 8 bases, with 10 bases left between them. This CDR3 spans 11 amino acids. The CDR3 sequence is CASRAPSGYTF. CDR3 sequence (DNA): TGTGCCAGCAGGGCTCCTTCAGGCTACACCTTC.

This clone appeared once. The chain couples TRBV18 to TRBJ2-7, with TRBD1 matching over 7 bases. Germline CDR1 is KGHSH and CDR2 is LQKENI. Unmatched junction bases numbered 5, after V lost 6 bases and J lost 0 bases. The CDR3 extends over 14 amino acids. CDR3 bases: TGTGCCAGCTCTATGTGGGACAGCTCCTACGAGCAGTACTTC. Protein sequence: CASSMWDSSYEQYF. Full variable domain (outside the CDR3, taken from reference TRBV18 and TRBJ2-7): NAGVMQNPRHLVRRRGQEARLRCSPMKGHSHVYWYRQLPEEGLKFMVYLQKENIIDESGMPKERFSAEFPKEGPSILRIQQVVRGDSAAYFCASSMWDSSYEQYFGPGTRLTVT.

This clone was found once. V and J are TRBV5-3 and TRBJ2-7; TRBD1 might be the D (6 bases). TRBV5-3 is noted as an ORF with a role that remains uncertain. V lost 0 bases, J lost 3 bases, and 13 bases lay in between. This CDR3 is built from 15 residues. The CDR3 region is CARSLGGGHLYEQYF. Here the CDR3 DNA reads TGTGCCAGAAGCTTGGGAGGGGGACACCTCTACGAGCAGTACTTC.

The CDR3 region has the DNA TGCGCCAGCAGCGCGAGACTAGCGGGGTACGAGCAGTACTTC. Residues: CASSARLAGYEQYF. The chain uses TRBV4-1 and TRBJ2-7; TRBD2 matches at 11 bases. The length of the CDR3 is 14 residues. From germline, CDR1 is MGHRA and CDR2 YSYEKL. The V gene end was trimmed by 5 bases and the J gene end by 4 bases; junction bases not matched to a gene: 4.

The chain recombines TRBV19 with TRBJ2-7; possibly TRBD1 or TRBD2 for D (5 bases each). From germline, CDR1 is LNHDA and CDR2 SQIVND (reference sequence). The ends were cut back, 4 bases at V and 4 bases at J, with 17 bases in the middle. This CDR3 has 15 amino acids. The CDR3 coding sequence is TGTGCCAGTAGTACCGGGACGGCGGTAGGGTACGAGCAGTACTTC. Residues: CASSTGTAVGYEQYF.

The chain carries TRBV29-1 and TRBJ1-2; D is perhaps TRBD1 (6 bases). The germline V gene encodes CDR1 SQVTM and CDR2 ANQGSEA. This CDR3 comprises 13 residues. V was cut by 0 bases and J by 11 bases, with 16 bases left in between. This chain's CDR3 is CSVEDRTDRGYTF. DNA for the CDR3: TGCAGCGTTGAAGACCGAACGGACAGAGGATACACCTTC.

This sequence joins TRBV28 and TRBJ1-4; possible D gene TRBD1, 5 bases. The germline CDR1 and CDR2 sequences are MDHEN and SYDVKM. This CDR3 spans 13 amino acids. Trimming took off 4 bases at V and 5 bases at J, with 8 bases between the two ends. DNA for the CDR3: TGTGCCAGCAGTTGGGGGGGGAATGAAAAACTGTTTTTT. Its translation: CASSWGGNEKLFF.

Regarding this clone: This sample includes further DNA sequences coding for the same CDR3. The chain uses TRBV5-1 and TRBJ2-2; TRBD2 matches 7 bases. Germline-derived CDR1 and CDR2 are SGHRS and YFSETQ. This CDR3 contains 15 residues. The junction had 3 bases not matched to a gene; V was cut back by 0 bases and J by 4 bases. The CDR3 protein is CASSLVWEGTGELFF. DNA of the CDR3: TGCGCCAGCAGCTTGGTATGGGAGGGCACCGGGGAGCTGTTTTTT.

The genes are TRBV5-1 and TRBJ2-7; D may be TRBD1 (7 bases). CDR1 is SGHRS, CDR2 YFSETQ, per germline. This CDR3 has 15 residues. Trimming removed 0 bases from V and 2 bases from J, with 12 bases in between. The CDR3 region has the DNA TGCGCCAGCAGCTTGGAGGGCGGGACAGCCTACGAGCAGTACTTC. Protein: CASSLEGGTAYEQYF.

Notes on this clone: This clone may be a read error of a much larger clone one base away. V usage is TRBV30 and J usage is TRBJ1-4, with D unresolved. V was cut by 1 base and J by 6 bases, with 0 bases left in between. The CDR3 extends over 10 amino acids. CDR1 and CDR2 from the germline V gene are GTSNPN and SVGIG (reference sequence). The CDR3 region is CAWSDEKLFF. The CDR3 nucleotides read TGTGCCTGGAGTGATGAAAAACTGTTTTTT.

V is TRBV7-2 and J is TRBJ2-7; perhaps TRBD2 as D (7 bases). CDR1 is SGHTA, CDR2 FQGNSA, per germline. This CDR3 is built from 16 residues. Trimming removed 2 bases from V and 0 bases from J, with 14 bases in between. DNA of the CDR3: TGTGCCAGCAGCTTAAACGCGGGGGCCTACTCCTACGAGCAGTACTTC. Its translation is CASSLNAGAYSYEQYF.

The chain links TRBV13 to TRBJ2-7; D is possibly TRBD2 (5 bases). Trimming cost V 3 bases and J 3 bases, with 12 bases left between them. The CDR3 has 14 amino acids. Germline CDR1 is PRHDT and CDR2 is FYEKMQ (reference sequence). The CDR3 loop is CASSLAGGLYEQYF. The CDR3 region has the DNA TGTGCCAGCAGCTTGGCGGGCGGACTCTACGAGCAGTACTTC.

The chain employs TRBV10-2 and TRBJ2-1, with TRBD2 matching 10 bases. Trimming cost V 0 bases and J 8 bases; bases outside gene matches: 7. This CDR3 comprises 16 residues. The germline CDR1 and CDR2 sequences are WSHSY and SAAADI. The CDR3 DNA reads as TGCGCCAGCAGTGAGTCCAGGACTAGCGGAGGGGATGAGCAGTTCTTC. Translated: CASSESRTSGGDEQFF.

The CDR3 spells CASSSPGEVMSGYTF. The DNA of the CDR3 is TGTGCCAGCAGCAGCCCCGGGGAAGTGATGAGTGGCTACACCTTC. The chain has TRBV2 and TRBJ1-2, with D unclear. Per germline, CDR1 SNHLY and CDR2 FYNNEI. V dropped 6 bases and J dropped 7 bases, with 21 bases sitting between them. The CDR3 extends over 15 amino acids.

For this clone: Different DNA sequences within this sample yield the same CDR3. The chain is built from TRBV6-5 and TRBJ2-7; 8 bases agree with TRBD2. V dropped 3 bases and J dropped 5; count of bases not matched to a gene: 6. The CDR3 extends over 14 amino acids. Germline CDR1 and CDR2: MNHEY and SVGAGI. CDR3 residues: CASSYGSGGNEQYF. CDR3 nucleotides: TGTGCCAGCAGTTATGGAAGCGGGGGAAACGAGCAGTACTTC.

This sequence joins TRBV13 and TRBJ1-6; D ambiguous. This CDR3 is built from 16 residues. Germline CDR1 PRHDT, CDR2 FYEKMQ (reference sequence). The ends were cut back, 1 base at V and 6 bases at J, with 13 bases in the middle. CDR3 loop: CASSLAAGSSNSPLHF. For the CDR3, the DNA is TGTGCCAGCAGCTTAGCCGCCGGCAGCTCTAATTCACCCCTCCACTTT.

Comment on this clone: The sample holds other DNA sequences that translate to the same CDR3. This chain links TRBV30 with TRBJ1-5; 7 positions match TRBD1. The V and J ends lost 0 bases and 3 bases, in that order; junction bases with no gene match: 2. CDR1 and CDR2 (germline): GTSNPN, SVGIG (reference sequence). This CDR3 contains 14 residues. The CDR3 bases are TGTGCCTGGAGTGTAGGACAGGACAATCAGCCCCAGCATTTT. It codes for CAWSVGQDNQPQHF.

V usage is TRBV6-5 and J usage is TRBJ2-1; D unclear. Trimming took 0 bases from V and 8 from J, leaving 11 bases between them. The germline V gene encodes CDR1 MNHEY and CDR2 SVGAGI. There are 14 residues in the CDR3. The CDR3 DNA reads TGTGCCAGCAGTTACTCGATAGGGTTGGATGAGCAGTTCTTC. It specifies CASSYSIGLDEQFF.

This clone was counted a single time. The chain employs TRBV30 and TRBJ2-7, with 9 bases aligning to TRBD1. V trimming: 2 bases; J trimming: 2 bases; junction bases outside the gene matches: 1. This CDR3 has 13 residues. Per germline, CDR1 GTSNPN and CDR2 SVGIG (reference sequence). CDR3 protein: CAWSWDRAYEQYF. CDR3 coding DNA: TGTGCCTGGAGTTGGGACAGGGCCTACGAGCAGTACTTC.

This chain connects TRBV2 to TRBJ2-1; 11 bases are a match to TRBD2. There are 17 residues in the CDR3. Trimming took 7 bases from V and 0 from J; bases not matched to a gene: 8. Germline lookup yields CDR1 SNHLY and CDR2 FYNNEI. CDR3 DNA sequence: TGTGCCAGCAAGGGACTAGCGGAGAGATACTCCTACAATGAGCAGTTCTTC. Protein sequence: CASKGLAERYSYNEQFF.

This chain connects TRBV28 to TRBJ2-7, with 9 positions matching TRBD2. Germline CDR1 is MDHEN and CDR2 is SYDVKM. After removal of 5 bases from V and 2 bases from J, the junction contained 7 bases not matched to a gene. The CDR3 has 15 residues. The CDR3 reads CASSPWREGAYEQYF. The CDR3 DNA is TGTGCCAGCAGTCCCTGGCGGGAGGGGGCCTACGAGCAGTACTTC.